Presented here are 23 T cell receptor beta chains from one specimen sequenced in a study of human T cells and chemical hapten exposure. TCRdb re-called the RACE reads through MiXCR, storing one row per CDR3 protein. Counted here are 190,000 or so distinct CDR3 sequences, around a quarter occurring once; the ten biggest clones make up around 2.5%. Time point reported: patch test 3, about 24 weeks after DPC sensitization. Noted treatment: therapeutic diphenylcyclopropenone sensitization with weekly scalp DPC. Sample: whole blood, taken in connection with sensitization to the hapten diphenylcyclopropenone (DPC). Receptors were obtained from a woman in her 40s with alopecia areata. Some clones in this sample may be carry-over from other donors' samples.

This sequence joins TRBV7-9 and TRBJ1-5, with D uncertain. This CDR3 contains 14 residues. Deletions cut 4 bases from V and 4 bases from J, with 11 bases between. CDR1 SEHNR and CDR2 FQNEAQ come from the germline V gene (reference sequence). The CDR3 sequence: CASSSTPSNQPQHF. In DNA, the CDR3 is TGTGCCAGCAGCTCAACCCCGAGTAATCAGCCCCAGCATTTT. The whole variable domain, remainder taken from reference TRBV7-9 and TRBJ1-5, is DTGVSQNPRHKITKRGQNVTFRCDPISEHNRLYWYRQTLGQGPEFLTYFQNEAQLEKSRLLSDRFSAERPKGSFSTLEIQRTEQGDSAMYLCASSSTPSNQPQHFGDGTRLSIL.

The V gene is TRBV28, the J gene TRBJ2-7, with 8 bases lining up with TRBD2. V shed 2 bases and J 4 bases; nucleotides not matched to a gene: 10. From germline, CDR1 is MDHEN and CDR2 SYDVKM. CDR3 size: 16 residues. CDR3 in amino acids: CASSLLGGRGGYEQYF. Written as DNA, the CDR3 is TGTGCCAGCAGTTTACTCGGCGGCCGGGGGGGGTACGAGCAGTACTTC.

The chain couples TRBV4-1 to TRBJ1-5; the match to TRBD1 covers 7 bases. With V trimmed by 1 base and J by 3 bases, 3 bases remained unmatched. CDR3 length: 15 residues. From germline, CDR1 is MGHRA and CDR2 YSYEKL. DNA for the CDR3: TGCGCCAGCAGCCAAGGGCAGGGGGTCAATCAGCCCCAGCATTTT. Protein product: CASSQGQGVNQPQHF.

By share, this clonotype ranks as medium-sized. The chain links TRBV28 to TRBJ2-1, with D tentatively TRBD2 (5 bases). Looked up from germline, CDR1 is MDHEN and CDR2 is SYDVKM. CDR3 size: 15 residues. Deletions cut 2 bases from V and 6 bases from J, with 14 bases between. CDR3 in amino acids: CASSLNANEGNEQFF. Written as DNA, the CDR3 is TGTGCCAGCAGTTTAAACGCCAATGAGGGCAATGAGCAGTTCTTC.

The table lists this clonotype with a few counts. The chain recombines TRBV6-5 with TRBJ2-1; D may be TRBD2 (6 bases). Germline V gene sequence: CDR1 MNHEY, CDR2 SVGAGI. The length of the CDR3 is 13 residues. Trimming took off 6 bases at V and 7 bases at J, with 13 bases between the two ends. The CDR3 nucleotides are TGTGCCAGCAGACTGGGACTGGCTAATGAGCAGTTCTTC. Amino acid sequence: CASRLGLANEQFF.

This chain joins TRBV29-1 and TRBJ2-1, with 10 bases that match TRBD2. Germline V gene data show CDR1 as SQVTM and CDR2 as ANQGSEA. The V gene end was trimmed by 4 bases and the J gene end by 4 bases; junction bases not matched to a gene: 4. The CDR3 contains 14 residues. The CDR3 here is CSVVGTSVYNEQFF. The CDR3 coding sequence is TGCAGCGTTGTCGGGACTAGCGTATACAATGAGCAGTTCTTC.

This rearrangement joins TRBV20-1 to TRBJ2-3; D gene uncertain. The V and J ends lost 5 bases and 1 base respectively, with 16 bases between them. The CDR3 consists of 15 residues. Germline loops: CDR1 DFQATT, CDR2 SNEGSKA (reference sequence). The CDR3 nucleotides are TGCAGTGCTGGGAATATTCGACAAGGCACAGATACGCAGTATTTT. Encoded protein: CSAGNIRQGTDTQYF.

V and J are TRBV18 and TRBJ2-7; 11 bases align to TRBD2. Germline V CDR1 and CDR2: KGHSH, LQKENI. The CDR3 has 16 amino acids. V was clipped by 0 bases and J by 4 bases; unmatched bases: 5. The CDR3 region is CASSPPGTSGLYEQYF. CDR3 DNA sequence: TGTGCCAGCTCACCACCCGGGACTAGCGGACTATACGAGCAGTACTTC.

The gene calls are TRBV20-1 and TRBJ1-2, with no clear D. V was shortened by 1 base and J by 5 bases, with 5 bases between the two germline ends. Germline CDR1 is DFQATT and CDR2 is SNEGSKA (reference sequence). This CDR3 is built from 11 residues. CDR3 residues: CSARAQYGYTF. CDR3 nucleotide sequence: TGCAGTGCTAGAGCCCAATATGGCTACACCTTC.

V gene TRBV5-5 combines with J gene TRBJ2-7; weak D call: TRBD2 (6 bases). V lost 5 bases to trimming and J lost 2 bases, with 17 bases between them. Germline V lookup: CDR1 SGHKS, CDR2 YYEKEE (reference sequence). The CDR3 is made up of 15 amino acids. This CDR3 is CASRDPGLPTYEQYF. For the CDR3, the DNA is TGTGCCAGCAGGGACCCGGGACTCCCTACCTACGAGCAGTACTTC. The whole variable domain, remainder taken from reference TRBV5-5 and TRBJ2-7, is DAGVTQSPTHLIKTRGQQVTLRCSPISGHKSVSWYQQVLGQGPQFIFQYYEKEERGRGNFPDRFSARQFPNYSSELNVNALLLGDSALYLCASRDPGLPTYEQYFGPGTRLTVT.

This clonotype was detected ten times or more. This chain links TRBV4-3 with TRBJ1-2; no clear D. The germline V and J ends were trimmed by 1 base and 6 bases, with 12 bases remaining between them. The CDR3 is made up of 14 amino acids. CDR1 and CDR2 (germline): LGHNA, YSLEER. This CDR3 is CASSQAGSYDGYTF. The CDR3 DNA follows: TGCGCCAGCAGCCAAGCCGGGTCTTACGATGGCTACACCTTC.

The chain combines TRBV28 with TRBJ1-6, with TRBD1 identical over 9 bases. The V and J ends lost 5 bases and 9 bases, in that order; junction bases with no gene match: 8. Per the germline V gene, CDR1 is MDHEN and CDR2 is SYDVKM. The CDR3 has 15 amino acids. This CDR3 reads CASSLPGQGISPLHF. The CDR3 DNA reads TGTGCCAGCAGTCTGCCGGGACAGGGCATTTCACCCCTCCACTTT.

The DNA for the CDR3 is TGTGCCAGCAGCCCCACTGCAGGGACCACCTACGAGCAGTACTTC. Translating it yields CASSPTAGTTYEQYF. The gene calls are TRBV7-9 and TRBJ2-7; TRBD1 or TRBD2 may be the D gene (5 bases each). V was pared by 5 bases and J by 2 bases, with 16 bases between. The V gene's germline CDR1 is SEHNR and CDR2 FQNEAQ (reference sequence). This CDR3 has 15 residues.

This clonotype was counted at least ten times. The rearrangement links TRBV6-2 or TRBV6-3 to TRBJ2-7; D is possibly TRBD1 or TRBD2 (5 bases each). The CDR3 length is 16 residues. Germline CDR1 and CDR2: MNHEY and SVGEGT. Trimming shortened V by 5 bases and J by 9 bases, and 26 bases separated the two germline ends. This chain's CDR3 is CASSLSGAGVGLPQYF. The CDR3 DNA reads TGTGCCAGCAGTCTCTCCGGGGCAGGCGTCGGACTGCCGCAGTACTTC.

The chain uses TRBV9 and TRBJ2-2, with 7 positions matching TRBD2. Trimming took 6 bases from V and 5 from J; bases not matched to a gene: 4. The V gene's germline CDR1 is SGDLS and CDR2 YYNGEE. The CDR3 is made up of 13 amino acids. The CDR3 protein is CASTTGGTGELFF. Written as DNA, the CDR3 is TGTGCCAGCACCACCGGGGGGACCGGGGAGCTGTTTTTT.

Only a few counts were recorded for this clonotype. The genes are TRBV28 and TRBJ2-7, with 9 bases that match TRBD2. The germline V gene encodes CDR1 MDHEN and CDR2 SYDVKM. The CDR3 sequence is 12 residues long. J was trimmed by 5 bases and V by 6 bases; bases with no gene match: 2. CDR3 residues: CASRREGHEQYF. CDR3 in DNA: TGTGCCAGCAGGCGGGAGGGCCACGAGCAGTACTTC.

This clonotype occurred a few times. The CDR3 sequence: CATSDSRRDSLNEQFF. The CDR3 nucleotides are TGTGCCACCAGTGACTCCCGCAGAGACAGCCTCAATGAGCAGTTCTTC. V and J are TRBV24-1 and TRBJ2-1, with D possibly matching TRBD1 (5 bases). The CDR3 is 16 residues long. Looked up from germline, CDR1 is KGHDR and CDR2 is SFDVKD. Between the trimmed V and J ends, which lost 4 bases and 6 bases, there was a span of 18 bases.

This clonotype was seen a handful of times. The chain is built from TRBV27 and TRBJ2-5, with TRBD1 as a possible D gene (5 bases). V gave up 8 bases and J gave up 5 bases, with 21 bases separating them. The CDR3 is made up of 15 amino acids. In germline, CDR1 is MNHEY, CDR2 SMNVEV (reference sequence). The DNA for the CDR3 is TGTGCCAGCTCCCCCTATGTACAGGTTACGGAGACCCAGTACTTC. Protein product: CASSPYVQVTETQYF.

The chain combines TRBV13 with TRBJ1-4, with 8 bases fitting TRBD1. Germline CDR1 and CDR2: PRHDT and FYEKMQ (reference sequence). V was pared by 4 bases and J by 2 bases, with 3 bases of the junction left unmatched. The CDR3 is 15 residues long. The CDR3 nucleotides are TGTGCCAGCAGCTCCCGGGACAGGACTAATGAAAAACTGTTTTTT. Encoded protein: CASSSRDRTNEKLFF.

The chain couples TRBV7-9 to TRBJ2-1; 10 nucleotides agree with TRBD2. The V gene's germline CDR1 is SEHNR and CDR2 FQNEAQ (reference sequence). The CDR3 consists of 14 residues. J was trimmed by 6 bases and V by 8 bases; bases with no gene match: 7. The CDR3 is CASRPSGSLNEQFF. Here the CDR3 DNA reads TGTGCCAGCCGTCCTAGCGGGAGTCTCAATGAGCAGTTCTTC.

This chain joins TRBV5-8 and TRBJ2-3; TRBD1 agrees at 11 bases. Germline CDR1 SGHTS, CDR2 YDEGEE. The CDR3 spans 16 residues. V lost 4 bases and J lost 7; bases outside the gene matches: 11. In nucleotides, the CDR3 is TGTGCCAGCAGCACATGGACAGGGGGCGCTTATTATACGCAGTATTTT. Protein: CASSTWTGGAYYTQYF.

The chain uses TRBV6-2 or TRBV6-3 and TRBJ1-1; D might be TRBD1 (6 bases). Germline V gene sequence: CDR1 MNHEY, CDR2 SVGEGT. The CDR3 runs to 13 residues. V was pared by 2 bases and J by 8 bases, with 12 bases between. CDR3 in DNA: TGTGCCAGCAGTTACGTGGGGACACAGGAAGCTTTCTTT. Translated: CASSYVGTQEAFF.

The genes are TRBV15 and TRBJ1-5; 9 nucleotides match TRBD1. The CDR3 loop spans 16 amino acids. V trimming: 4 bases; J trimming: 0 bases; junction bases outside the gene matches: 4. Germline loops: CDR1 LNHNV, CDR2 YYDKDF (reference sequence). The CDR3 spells CATSTRQGGSNQPQHF. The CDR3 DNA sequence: TGTGCCACCAGCACCAGACAGGGGGGTAGCAATCAGCCCCAGCATTTT.